The 22 T cell receptor beta chains listed next were all sequenced from one sample in a study of shared clonotypes between healthy human individuals. Measured with immunoSEQ multiplex PCR; TCRdb has only the in-frame clones, and not every one. Altogether nearly 1,000,000 clones are present, approximately 80% being singletons, with the ten largest covering nearly 1.5%. Material: memory CD4+ T cells sorted from blood. This sample's subset: CD45RA-negative fraction. Source of these receptors: a young man in good health.

The chain is built from TRBV4-3 and TRBJ2-7; D unclear. The germline V gene encodes CDR1 LGHNA and CDR2 YSLEER. CDR3 size: 14 residues. V was cut by 4 bases and J by 3 bases, with 13 bases left in between. This CDR3 is CASSPDGLYYEQYF. In DNA form, the CDR3 reads TGCGCCAGCAGCCCGGATGGCCTATACTACGAGCAGTACTTC.

V and J are TRBV5-1 and TRBJ2-1, with 10 bases aligning to TRBD2. Germline assignment: CDR1 SGHRS and CDR2 YFSETQ. V dropped 3 bases and J dropped 3; count of bases not matched to a gene: 3. The CDR3 has 15 amino acids. The CDR3 DNA sequence: TGCGCCAGCAGCTCCGGGACTAGCGACTACAATGAGCAGTTCTTC. It encodes CASSSGTSDYNEQFF.

The CDR3 spells CASSLVSAGSGRSNEQFF. The CDR3 DNA is TGTGCCAGCAGCTTAGTCTCAGCGGGTAGCGGGAGGTCAAATGAGCAGTTCTTC. The chain couples TRBV7-6 to TRBJ2-1; 10 nucleotides match TRBD2. This CDR3 is built from 18 residues. J was trimmed by 7 bases and V by 1 base; bases with no gene match: 13. Germline V lookup: CDR1 SGHVS, CDR2 FNYEAQ.

The chain carries TRBV2 and TRBJ1-2; TRBD1 matches 7 bases. Germline CDR1 reads SNHLY; CDR2 reads FYNNEI. V was pared by 10 bases and J by 0 bases, with 11 bases of the junction left unmatched. The CDR3 length is 15 residues. CDR3 DNA: TGTGCCATCCCGAAGGGGGGGACAGCTAACTATGGCTACACCTTC. Residues: CAIPKGGTANYGYTF. Full variable domain (rest looked up from reference TRBV2 and TRBJ1-2): EPEVTQTPSHQVTQMGQEVILRCVPISNHLYFYWYRQILGQKVEFLVSFYNNEISEKSEIFDDQFSVERPDGSNFTLKIRSTKLEDSAMYFCAIPKGGTANYGYTFGSGTRLTVV.

This clone appeared a few times. The chain couples TRBV5-1 to TRBJ2-3, with 7 bases lining up with TRBD2. The CDR3 is 16 residues long. CDR1 is SGHRS and CDR2 is YFSETQ in the germline V gene. J lost 0 bases, V lost 4 bases, and 8 bases had no gene match. DNA of the CDR3: TGCGCCAGCAGCGGCGGTCTAGCGGCTAGCACAGATACGCAGTATTTT. Protein sequence: CASSGGLAASTDTQYF.

The chain has TRBV5-1 and TRBJ2-7, with a tentative D call TRBD2 (6 bases). The germline V gene has CDR1 SGHRS and CDR2 YFSETQ. This CDR3 is 14 amino acids long. V was cut by 7 bases and J by 6 bases, with 20 bases left in between. Here the CDR3 DNA reads TGCGCCAGCGGAGGGTCCAGGGAAACAGGCGAGCAGTACTTC. Translated, it gives CASGGSRETGEQYF.

This clone was counted only a few times. The chain carries TRBV2 and TRBJ1-1; possible D gene TRBD1, 6 bases. The germline V and J ends were trimmed by 4 bases and 0 bases, with 9 bases remaining between them. Germline V gene sequence: CDR1 SNHLY, CDR2 FYNNEI. This CDR3 has 14 amino acids. The CDR3, as DNA: TGTGCCAGCAGTGTTTACAGGGTGAACACTGAAGCTTTCTTT. Translation: CASSVYRVNTEAFF.

V usage is TRBV6-6 and J usage is TRBJ2-7; a possible D gene is TRBD2 (5 bases). In germline, CDR1 is MNHNY, CDR2 SVGAGI (reference sequence). With 4 bases removed from V and 6 bases from J, the gap between germline ends came to 13 bases. The CDR3 runs to 13 residues. The CDR3 bases are TGTGCCAGCAGTTTCCTAGCTTCGGGCGAGCAGTACTTC. It translates to CASSFLASGEQYF.

The chain is built from TRBV7-2 and TRBJ2-3; 14 bases line up with TRBD2. The V gene end was trimmed by 3 bases and the J gene end by 2 bases; junction bases not matched to a gene: 7. The CDR3 covers 18 residues. CDR1 and CDR2 from the germline V gene are SGHTA and FQGNSA. The CDR3 DNA reads TGTGCCAGCAGCTTGGGACGACTAGCGGGGGGGATCACAGATACGCAGTATTTT. Translation: CASSLGRLAGGITDTQYF.

On this clone itself: The sample carries other DNA sequences with the same CDR3. V and J are TRBV15 and TRBJ1-5, with D unclear. CDR1 LNHNV and CDR2 YYDKDF come from the germline V gene (reference sequence). Trimming left V 0 bases short and J 5 bases short, with 5 bases between. CDR3 size: 13 residues. CDR3 nucleotides: TGTGCCACCAGCAGAGATCGGGATCAGCCCCAGCATTTT. This translates into CATSRDRDQPQHF.

The table lists this clone with many counts. The rearrangement links TRBV5-1 to TRBJ2-2; TRBD2 agrees at 12 bases. The CDR3 loop spans 20 amino acids. Germline V gene data show CDR1 as SGHRS and CDR2 as YFSETQ. Germline trimming cut 7 bases from V and 5 bases from J; bases unmatched to any gene: 21. The CDR3 sequence is CASGGDGRTRTSGATGELFF. The CDR3, as DNA: TGCGCCAGCGGCGGGGACGGCCGGACTAGGACTAGCGGGGCGACCGGGGAGCTGTTTTTT.

V usage is TRBV7-3 and J usage is TRBJ2-5, with a tentative D call TRBD2 (5 bases). The V end lost 6 bases, the J end lost 2 bases, and 16 bases lay between the germline ends. Germline lookup yields CDR1 SGHTA and CDR2 FQGTGA. The CDR3 totals 15 residues. CDR3: CASRKTSGTQETQYF. CDR3 in DNA: TGTGCCAGCAGGAAAACGAGCGGAACTCAAGAGACCCAGTACTTC.

A single count supports this clone. This chain links TRBV5-6 with TRBJ1-1; D is possibly TRBD1 (6 bases). V lost 0 bases, J lost 5 bases, and 14 bases lay in between. From germline, CDR1 is SGHDT and CDR2 YYEEEE. The CDR3 contains 15 residues. CDR3: CASSLGGGARTEAFF. For the CDR3, the DNA is TGTGCCAGCAGCTTGGGTGGGGGGGCCCGGACTGAAGCTTTCTTT.

The genes are TRBV18 and TRBJ1-1; D is possibly TRBD1 (6 bases). Germline values: CDR1 KGHSH, CDR2 LQKENI. Trimming removed 6 bases from V and 2 bases from J, with 10 bases in between. The CDR3 consists of 13 residues. CDR3 sequence reads: CASSGGGNTEAFF. The CDR3 DNA reads as TGTGCCAGCTCCGGGGGCGGAAACACTGAAGCTTTCTTT.

This chain connects TRBV4-3 to TRBJ2-7; D is uncertain. Per the germline V gene, CDR1 is LGHNA and CDR2 is YSLEER. V gave up 0 bases and J gave up 2 bases, with 8 bases separating them. The CDR3 extends over 14 amino acids. The CDR3 region is CASSQEGGAYEQYF. CDR3 sequence (DNA): TGCGCCAGCAGCCAAGAGGGCGGCGCCTACGAGCAGTACTTC.

V and J are TRBV10-2 and TRBJ1-1; D perhaps matches TRBD1 (6 bases). V lost 9 bases, J lost 1 base, and 9 bases lay in between. CDR3 length: 12 amino acids. Germline CDR1 is WSHSY and CDR2 is SAAADI. Here the CDR3 reads CASRGQNTEAFF. The CDR3 DNA reads TGCGCCAGTCGGGGACAGAACACTGAAGCTTTCTTT.

The chain uses TRBV5-1 and TRBJ2-3, with a tentative D call TRBD1 (6 bases). V was shortened by 0 bases and J by 3 bases, with 11 bases between the two germline ends. CDR1 is SGHRS, CDR2 YFSETQ, per germline. This CDR3 is built from 15 residues. The CDR3 sequence: CASSLEAGDTDTQYF. The CDR3 region has the DNA TGCGCCAGCAGCTTGGAGGCAGGGGATACAGATACGCAGTATTTT.

This chain joins TRBV5-6 and TRBJ1-1, with 8 bases aligning to TRBD1. With 4 bases clipped from V and 4 bases from J, the junction kept 6 bases outside the gene matches. The germline V gene encodes CDR1 SGHDT and CDR2 YYEEEE. This CDR3 spans 14 amino acids. CDR3 loop: CASSPRTGFTEAFF. CDR3 nucleotides: TGTGCCAGCAGCCCGAGGACAGGGTTCACTGAAGCTTTCTTT.

This chain links TRBV4-2 with TRBJ1-6; a possible D gene is TRBD1 (6 bases). The CDR3 has 17 residues. The V end was cut by 1 base, the J end by 4 bases, with 14 bases between. Per the germline V gene, CDR1 is LGHNA and CDR2 is YNFKEQ. The CDR3 nucleotides are TGTGCCAGCAGCCAAGGGGCGCAGGGGAGTTATAATTCACCCCTCCACTTT. Its protein product is CASSQGAQGSYNSPLHF.

The chain joins TRBV7-2 to TRBJ2-1; 7 nucleotides line up with TRBD2. Germline V gene data show CDR1 as SGHTA and CDR2 as FQGNSA. With V trimmed by 3 bases and J by 9 bases, 8 bases remained unmatched. The CDR3 loop spans 14 amino acids. The CDR3 DNA is TGTGCCAGCAGCTTGGGGACTATTTTTGGTGAGCAGTTCTTC. It encodes CASSLGTIFGEQFF.

The V call is TRBV6-5, the J call TRBJ2-2; 9 nucleotides agree with TRBD2. Germline V gene data show CDR1 as MNHEY and CDR2 as SVGAGI. V lost 7 bases, J lost 3 bases, and 3 bases stayed unmatched. CDR3 length: 14 amino acids. The CDR3 DNA follows: TGTGCCAGCATGCGCGGGGGGGACACCGGGGAGCTGTTTTTT. It is translated as CASMRGGDTGELFF.

The chain combines TRBV7-9 with TRBJ2-3; possible D gene TRBD2, 6 bases. Trimming stripped 5 bases from V and 0 bases from J, with 18 bases between. The germline gives CDR1 SEHNR, CDR2 FQNEAQ (reference sequence). This CDR3 has 17 residues. The CDR3 bases are TGTGCCAGCAGCCGGGGATCGGCTAGCGTTAGCACAGATACGCAGTATTTT. It yields the protein CASSRGSASVSTDTQYF. The full variable domain, its missing parts supplied by reference TRBV7-9 and TRBJ2-3, is DTGVSQNPRHKITKRGQNVTFRCDPISEHNRLYWYRQTLGQGPEFLTYFQNEAQLEKSRLLSDRFSAERPKGSFSTLEIQRTEQGDSAMYLCASSRGSASVSTDTQYFGPGTRLTVL.